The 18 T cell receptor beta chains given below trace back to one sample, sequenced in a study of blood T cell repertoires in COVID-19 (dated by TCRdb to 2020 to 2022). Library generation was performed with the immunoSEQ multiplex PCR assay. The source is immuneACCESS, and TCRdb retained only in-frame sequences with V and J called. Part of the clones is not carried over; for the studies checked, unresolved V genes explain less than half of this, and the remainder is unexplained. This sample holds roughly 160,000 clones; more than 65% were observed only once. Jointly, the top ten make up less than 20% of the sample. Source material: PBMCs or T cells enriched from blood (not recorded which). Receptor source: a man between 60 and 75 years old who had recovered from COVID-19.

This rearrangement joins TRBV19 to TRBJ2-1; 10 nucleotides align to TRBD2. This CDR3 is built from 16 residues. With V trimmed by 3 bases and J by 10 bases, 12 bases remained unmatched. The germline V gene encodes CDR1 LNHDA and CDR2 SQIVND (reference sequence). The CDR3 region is CASSIPLAGVAREQFF. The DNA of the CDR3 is TGTGCCAGTAGTATTCCCCTAGCGGGAGTCGCTAGGGAGCAGTTCTTC.

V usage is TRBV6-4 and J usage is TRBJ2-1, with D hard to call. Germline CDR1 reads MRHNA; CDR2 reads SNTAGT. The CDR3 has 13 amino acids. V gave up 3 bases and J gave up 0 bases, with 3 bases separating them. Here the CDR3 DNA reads TGTGCCAGCAGTGAGAGCTCCTACAATGAGCAGTTCTTC. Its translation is CASSESSYNEQFF.

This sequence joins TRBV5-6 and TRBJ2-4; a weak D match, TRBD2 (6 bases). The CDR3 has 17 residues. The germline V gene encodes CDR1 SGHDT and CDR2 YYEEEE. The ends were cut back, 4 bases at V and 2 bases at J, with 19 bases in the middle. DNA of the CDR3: TGTGCCAGCAGCCCCGGCGGCCTAGCGATCACCAAAAACATTCAGTACTTC. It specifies CASSPGGLAITKNIQYF.

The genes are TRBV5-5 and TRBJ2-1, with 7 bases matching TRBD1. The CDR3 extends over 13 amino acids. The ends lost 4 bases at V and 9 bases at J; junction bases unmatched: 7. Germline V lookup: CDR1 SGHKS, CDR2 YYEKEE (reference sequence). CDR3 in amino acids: CASSGIQGLEQFF. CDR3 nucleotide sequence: TGTGCCAGCAGCGGTATACAGGGGCTTGAGCAGTTCTTC.

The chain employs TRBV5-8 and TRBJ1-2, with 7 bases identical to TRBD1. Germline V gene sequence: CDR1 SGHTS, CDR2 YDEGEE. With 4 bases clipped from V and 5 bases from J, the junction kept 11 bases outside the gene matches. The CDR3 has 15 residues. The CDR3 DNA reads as TGTGCCAGCAGCCTAGACAGGGCGCTCACGTATGGCTACACCTTC. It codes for CASSLDRALTYGYTF.

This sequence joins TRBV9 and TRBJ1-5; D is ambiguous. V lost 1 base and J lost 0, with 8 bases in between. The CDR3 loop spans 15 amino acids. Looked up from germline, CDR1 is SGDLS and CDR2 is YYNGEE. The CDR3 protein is CASSVSGLSNQPQHF. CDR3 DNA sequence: TGTGCCAGCAGCGTATCGGGTCTTAGCAATCAGCCCCAGCATTTT.

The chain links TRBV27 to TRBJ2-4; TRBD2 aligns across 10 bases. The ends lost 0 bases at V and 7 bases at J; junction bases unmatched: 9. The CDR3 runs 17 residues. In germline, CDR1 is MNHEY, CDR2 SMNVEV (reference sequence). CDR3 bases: TGTGCCAGCAGTTTATCGATGCTAGCGGGAGTTGGGAACATTCAGTACTTC. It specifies CASSLSMLAGVGNIQYF.

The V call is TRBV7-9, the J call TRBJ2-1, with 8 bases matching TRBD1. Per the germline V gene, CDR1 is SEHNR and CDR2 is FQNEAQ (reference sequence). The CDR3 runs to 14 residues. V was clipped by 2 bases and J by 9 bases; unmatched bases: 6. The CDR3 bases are TGTGCCAGCAGCTTAACAGGGGGACTCGGTGAGCAGTTCTTC. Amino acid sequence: CASSLTGGLGEQFF.

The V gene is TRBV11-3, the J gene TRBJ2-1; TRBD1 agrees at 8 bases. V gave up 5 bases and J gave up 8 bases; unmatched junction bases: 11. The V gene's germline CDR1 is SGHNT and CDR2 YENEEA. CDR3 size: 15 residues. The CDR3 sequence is CASSPNRGSTHEQFF. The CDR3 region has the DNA TGTGCCAGCAGCCCGAACAGGGGGTCAACCCATGAGCAGTTCTTC.

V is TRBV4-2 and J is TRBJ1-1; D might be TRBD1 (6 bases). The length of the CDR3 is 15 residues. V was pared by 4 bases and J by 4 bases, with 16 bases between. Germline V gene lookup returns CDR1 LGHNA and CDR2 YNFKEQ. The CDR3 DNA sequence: TGTGCCAGCAGCCCCAACCCACAGGGCCCCACTGAAGCTTTCTTT. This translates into CASSPNPQGPTEAFF.

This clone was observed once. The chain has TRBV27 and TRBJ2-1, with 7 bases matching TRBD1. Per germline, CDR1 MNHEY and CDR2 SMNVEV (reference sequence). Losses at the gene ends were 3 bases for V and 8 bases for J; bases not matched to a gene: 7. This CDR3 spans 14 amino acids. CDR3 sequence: CASSLGTADYEQFF. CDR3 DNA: TGTGCCAGCAGTTTGGGGACAGCCGATTATGAGCAGTTCTTC.

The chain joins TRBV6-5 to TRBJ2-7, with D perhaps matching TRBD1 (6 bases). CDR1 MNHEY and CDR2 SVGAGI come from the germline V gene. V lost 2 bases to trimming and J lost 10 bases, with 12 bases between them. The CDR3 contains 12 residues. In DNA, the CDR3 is TGTGCCAGCAGTTACCTCACAGGGTCCCAGTACTTC. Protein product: CASSYLTGSQYF.

The DNA of the CDR3 is TGCAGCGTTGTAGGGACAGTCCTCTCTGGAAACACCATATATTTT. This encodes CSVVGTVLSGNTIYF. The rearrangement joins TRBV29-1 to TRBJ1-3, with TRBD1 matching over 7 bases. Trimming removed 4 bases from V and 0 bases from J; junction bases left unmatched: 6. The CDR3 is made up of 15 amino acids. The germline CDR1 and CDR2 sequences are SQVTM and ANQGSEA.

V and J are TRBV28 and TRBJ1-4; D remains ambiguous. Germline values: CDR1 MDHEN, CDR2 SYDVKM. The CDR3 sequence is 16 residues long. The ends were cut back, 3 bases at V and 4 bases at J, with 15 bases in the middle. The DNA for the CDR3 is TGTGCCAGCAGTTTGTTCCCCAGAACGCATAATGAAAAACTGTTTTTT. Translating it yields CASSLFPRTHNEKLFF. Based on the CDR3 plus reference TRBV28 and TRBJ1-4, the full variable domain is DVKVTQSSRYLVKRTGEKVFLECVQDMDHENMFWYRQDPGLGLRLIYFSYDVKMKEKGDIPEGYSVSREKKERFSLILESASTNQTSMYLCASSLFPRTHNEKLFFGSGTQLSVL.

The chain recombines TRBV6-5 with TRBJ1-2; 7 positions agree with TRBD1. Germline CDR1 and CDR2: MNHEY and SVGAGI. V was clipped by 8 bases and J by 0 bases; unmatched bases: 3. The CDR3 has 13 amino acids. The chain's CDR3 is CASRDSANYGYTF. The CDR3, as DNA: TGTGCCAGCCGGGACAGCGCTAACTATGGCTACACCTTC.

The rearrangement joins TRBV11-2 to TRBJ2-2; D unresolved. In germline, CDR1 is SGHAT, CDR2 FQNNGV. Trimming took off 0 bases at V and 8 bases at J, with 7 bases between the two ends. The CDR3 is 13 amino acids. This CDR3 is CASSLDFRGELFF. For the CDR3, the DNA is TGTGCCAGCAGCTTAGACTTCAGAGGGGAGCTGTTTTTT.

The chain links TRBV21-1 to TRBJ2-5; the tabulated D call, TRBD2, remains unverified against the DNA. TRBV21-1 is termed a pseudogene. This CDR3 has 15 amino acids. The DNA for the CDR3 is TGTGCCAGCGGTTCCTTAGCGGGAGAAATTGAGACCCAGTACTTC. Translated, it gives CASGSLAGEIETQYF.

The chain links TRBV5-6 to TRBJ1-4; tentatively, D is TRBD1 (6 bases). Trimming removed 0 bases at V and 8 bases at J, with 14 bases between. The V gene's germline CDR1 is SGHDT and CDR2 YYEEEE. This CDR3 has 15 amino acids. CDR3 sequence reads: CASSLVSQGREKLFF. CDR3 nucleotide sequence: TGTGCCAGCAGCTTGGTTTCACAGGGAAGAGAAAAACTGTTTTTT. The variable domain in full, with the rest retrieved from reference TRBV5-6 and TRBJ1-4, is DAGVTQSPTHLIKTRGQQVTLRCSPKSGHDTVSWYQQALGQGPQFIFQYYEEEERQRGNFPDRFSGHQFPNYSSELNVNALLLGDSALYLCASSLVSQGREKLFFGSGTQLSVL.